This T cell receptor beta chain originates from a study of blood T cell repertoires in COVID-19. Study at large: T cells, B-cell-depleted T cells, or PBMCs provided the cDNA or gDNA that served as material.

Germline V gene sequence: CDR1 MGHRA, CDR2 YSYEKL. V was clipped by 1 base and J by 5 bases; unmatched bases: 7. CDR3 length: 15 residues. In the original analysis: Researchers report that nucleated cell counts were estimated from reference gene primer amplification. Clones were sequenced by immunoSEQ multiplex PCR, and TCRdb holds only the in-frame ones, with some missing. D and trimming come from the DNA, and the V and J calls and clone size come from that table. The sample has about 170,000 clones; 88% are singletons. The TCR sequence derives from a man in his fifties who had recovered from COVID-19. The rearrangement links TRBV4-1 to TRBJ2-7; TRBD2 agrees at 8 bases. The sample was peripheral blood. CDR3 sequence: CASSQGASGFNEQYF. CDR3 nucleotides: TGCGCCAGCAGCCAAGGTGCTAGCGGGTTTAACGAGCAGTACTTC.